This is a list of T cell receptor beta chains from one sample in a study of cytomegalovirus exposure and HLA in healthy donors. Only in-frame clones appear in the TCRdb table, and some are missing; sequencing was by immunoSEQ multiplex PCR. The data contain some 67,000 clones, roughly nine tenths of them singletons. The specimen was PBMCs. Source of these receptors: a woman in her twenties or thirties in good health and CMV-seropositive. Both conserved end residues are part of each CDR3. A D gene is named only where the DNA matches it firmly. Size values are once, few and many counts, or a class for expanded clones, and some rows have none.

>TRBJ2-5|TRBV15|18|NA|TRBD2
CATSPPGTSGSGSETQYF
TGTGCCACCAGCCCACCCGGGACTAGCGGGAGTGGTTCAGAGACCCAGTACTTC
>TRBJ1-1|TRBV6-1|13|NA|TRBD1
CASRGGLNTEAFF
TGTGCCAGCAGAGGGGGCCTAAACACTGAAGCTTTCTTT
>TRBJ2-1|TRBV19|17|NA|TRBD2
CASSIGWEGSSYNEQFF
TGTGCCAGTAGTATAGGGTGGGAGGGCAGCTCCTACAATGAGCAGTTCTTC
>TRBJ1-1|TRBV6-5|13|few|NA
CASSYRQGNEAFF
TGTGCCAGCAGTTACAGGCAGGGCAATGAAGCTTTCTTT
>TRBJ1-2|TRBV19|14|few|NA
CASSIRQRDYGYTF
TGTGCCAGTAGTATTAGACAGCGGGACTATGGCTACACCTTC
>TRBJ1-1|TRBV7-6|15|NA|NA
CASSRRGGAMVEAFF
TGTGCCAGCAGTCGTAGGGGGGGCGCGATGGTGGAAGCTTTCTTT
>TRBJ2-1|TRBV5-1|17|NA|TRBD1
CASSLGWGTGGVNEQFF
TGCGCCAGCAGCTTGGGGTGGGGGACAGGGGGCGTGAATGAGCAGTTCTTC
>TRBJ1-5|TRBV7-6|15|NA|NA
CASSLNGQLNQPQHF
TGTGCCAGCAGCCTCAACGGACAGCTCAATCAGCCCCAGCATTTT
>TRBJ2-1|TRBV18|13|NA|NA
CASSPPGGGEQFF
TGTGCCAGCTCACCCCCGGGGGGCGGTGAGCAGTTCTTC
>TRBJ2-7|TRBV2|17|NA|TRBD1
CASSDRTGQFSSYEQYF
TGTGCCAGCAGTGACCGGACAGGGCAATTTAGCTCCTACGAGCAGTACTTC
>TRBJ2-2|TRBV2|16|NA|NA
CASSVASGPEGGELFF
TGTGCCAGCAGTGTTGCTTCTGGGCCCGAGGGCGGGGAGCTGTTTTTT
>TRBJ2-5|TRBV7-9|15|NA|TRBD1
CASSPTPLAGTEQYF
TGTGCCAGCAGCCCTACCCCGCTGGCAGGGACAGAGCAGTACTTC
>TRBJ2-1|TRBV7-9|15|NA|NA
CASSSLADPYNEQFF
TGTGCCAGCAGCTCTCTAGCAGACCCCTACAATGAGCAGTTCTTC
>TRBJ2-1|TRBV11-2|18|NA|TRBD2
CASSLVPLRLASYNEQFF
TGTGCCAGCAGCTTAGTTCCCCTCCGACTAGCATCATACAATGAGCAGTTCTTC
>TRBJ2-7|TRBV19|13|once|NA
CASSALPLYEQYF
TGTGCCTCTAGCGCGCTACCGCTCTACGAGCAGTACTTC
>TRBJ2-3|TRBV2|18|once|NA
CASSEFLSGGTLTDTQYF
TGTGCCAGCAGTGAATTTTTGTCCGGCGGAACTCTTACAGATACGCAGTATTTT
>TRBJ2-7|TRBV7-2|16|NA|TRBD2
CASSPPGTSGRYEQYF
TGTGCCAGCAGCCCACCTGGGACTAGCGGGAGATACGAGCAGTACTTC
>TRBJ2-3|TRBV21-1|16|once|NA
CASSKEPAGSTDTQYF
TGTGCCAGCAGCAAAGAGCCTGCGGGTAGCACAGATACGCAGTATTTT
>TRBJ2-7|TRBV19|13|NA|NA
CASSIVKGYEQYF
TGTGCCAGTAGTATAGTGAAGGGGTACGAGCAGTACTTC
>TRBJ1-1|TRBV19|13|NA|NA
CASISPATLKAFF
TGTGCCAGTATAAGTCCCGCGACATTGAAAGCTTTCTTT
>TRBJ2-1|TRBV10-3|13|NA|NA
CATRGFGDNEQFF
TGTGCCACCCGGGGGTTTGGTGACAATGAGCAGTTCTTC
>TRBJ1-4|TRBV7-9|15|NA|NA
CASSLAGTGGEKLFF
TGTGCCAGCAGCTTAGCAGGGACCGGGGGGGAAAAACTGTTTTTT
>TRBJ1-1|TRBV27|13|few|NA
CASSLGRNTEAFF
TGTGCCAGCAGTTTGGGGAGGAACACTGAAGCTTTCTTT
>TRBJ2-7|TRBV18|14|NA|TRBD1
CASSPRTGGYEQYF
TGTGCCAGCTCACCCAGGACAGGGGGTTACGAGCAGTACTTC
>TRBJ1-2|TRBV19|23|NA|TRBD1
CASILPTGGFLCYLMTWGDGYTF
TGTGCCAGTATCCTCCCGACAGGGGGCTTCTTGTGCTACTTAATGACTTGGGGGGATGGCTACACCTTC
>TRBJ1-2|TRBV6-5|15|NA|TRBD1
CASTHDRGPLGGYTF
TGCGCCAGCACGCACGACAGGGGGCCCCTAGGAGGCTACACCTTC
>TRBJ2-1|TRBV5-1|12|NA|TRBD1
CASSAQGAGQFF
TGCGCCAGCAGCGCCCAGGGGGCGGGACAGTTCTTC
>TRBJ2-4|TRBV6-1|13|NA|NA
CASSESGLYIPSF
TGTGCCAGCAGTGAATCGGGACTCTATATCCCCTCTTTC
>TRBJ2-3|TRBV29-1|14|NA|TRBD2
CSVDGLAGTDTQYF
TGCAGCGTTGATGGGCTAGCGGGCACAGATACGCAGTATTTT
>TRBJ2-1|TRBV7-8|15|NA|NA
CASSLGLSSYNEQFF
TGTGCCAGCAGCTTGGGCTTGAGCTCCTACAATGAGCAGTTCTTC
>TRBJ1-2|TRBV15|14|NA|TRBD1
CATSLDRGNVGYTF
TGTGCCACCAGCCTAGACAGGGGAAACGTTGGCTACACCTTC
>TRBJ2-1|TRBV15|15|NA|TRBD2
CATSNPSGRANEQFF
TGTGCCACCAGCAATCCTAGCGGGAGGGCGAATGAGCAGTTCTTC
>TRBJ1-1|TRBV6-5|15|NA|NA
CASSPGVRWAKGAFF
TGTGCCAGCAGTCCAGGGGTTAGATGGGCCAAAGGGGCTTTCTTT
>TRBJ2-7|TRBV6-6|13|NA|NA
CAGAPGHPYEQYF
TGTGCCGGCGCTCCCGGACACCCCTACGAGCAGTACTTC
>TRBJ2-7|TRBV28|14|NA|TRBD2
CATSPTSQTYEQYF
TGTGCCACCTCCCCGACTAGCCAGACCTACGAGCAGTACTTC
>TRBJ2-7|TRBV4-2|14|once|TRBD2
CASSPAGRSYEQYF
TGTGCCAGCAGCCCAGCGGGACGCTCCTACGAGCAGTACTTC
>TRBJ2-1|TRBV9|15|NA|TRBD2
CASSVDSGIYNEQFF
TGTGCCAGCAGCGTAGACAGCGGGATCTACAATGAGCAGTTCTTC
>TRBJ2-7|TRBV5-3|18|few|TRBD1
CARSLATLGTGGSYEQYF
TGTGCCAGAAGCTTGGCTACCCTCGGGACAGGGGGCAGCTACGAGCAGTACTTC
>TRBJ1-1|TRBV18|13|NA|NA
CASSPSGNTEAFF
TGTGCCAGCTCACCATCGGGGAACACTGAAGCTTTCTTT